The 8 T cell receptor beta chains given below trace back to one sample, sequenced in a study of CD8+ T cells in alopecia areata. Treatment noted: oral pan-JAK inhibitor, 5-10 mg twice daily. After isolation, RNA underwent reverse transcription to generate cDNA as the sequencing template. The repertoire was sequenced with immunoSEQ multiplex PCR; TCRdb's copy has only in-frame clones and lacks some. The sample has around 100,000 clones; roughly 60% are singletons. Material: CD8+ T cells sorted from blood, obtained at approximately week 60, from a patient treated with tofacitinib. These receptors all stem from a human donor with alopecia areata.

This sequence joins TRBV7-6 and TRBJ1-2, with 10 bases aligning to TRBD1. Germline lookup yields CDR1 SGHVS and CDR2 FNYEAQ. With 1 base clipped from V and 2 bases from J, the junction kept 1 base outside the gene matches. CDR3 length: 15 amino acids. The CDR3 protein is CASSLGQGANYGYTF. The CDR3 bases are TGTGCCAGCAGCTTAGGACAGGGGGCGAACTATGGCTACACCTTC.

With respect to this clone: At one of its ends the junction is not consistent with the germline gene, which may arise from a read error. The chain links TRBV19 to TRBJ2-3; 10 nucleotides align to TRBD1. The CDR3 covers 13 residues. The V gene's germline CDR1 is LNHDA and CDR2 SQIVND (reference sequence). CDR3 nucleotide sequence: TGTGCCAGTAGTATCGTGCTTGGGACAGGGGAGGATTTT. The encoded protein is CASSIVLGTGEDF.

The V call is TRBV7-9, the J call TRBJ2-2; D not certain. The CDR3 contains 13 residues. The V gene's germline CDR1 is SEHNR and CDR2 FQNEAQ (reference sequence). V lost 3 bases and J 7 bases, leaving 9 bases between the germline ends. CDR3 sequence reads: CASSFRMDGELFF. The CDR3 DNA reads TGTGCCAGCAGCTTCAGGATGGACGGGGAGCTGTTTTTT.

The sample holds a few counts of this clone. The V and J genes are TRBV5-1 and TRBJ2-7; tentatively, D is TRBD1 or TRBD2 (6 bases each). V was clipped by 0 bases and J by 3 bases, with 10 bases between them. CDR3 length equals 14 residues. Germline V gives CDR1 SGHRS, CDR2 YFSETQ. CDR3 in DNA: TGCGCCAGCAGCTTGGCCGGGGGCGGCTACGAGCAGTACTTC. Translated: CASSLAGGGYEQYF.

The chain joins TRBV11-2 to TRBJ2-1, with D uncertain. Germline V gene data show CDR1 as SGHAT and CDR2 as FQNNGV. The CDR3 sequence is 14 residues long. Trimming removed 3 bases from V and 0 bases from J, with 6 bases in between. CDR3 sequence: CASSFTGSYNEQFF. In DNA, the CDR3 is TGTGCCAGCAGCTTTACGGGCTCCTACAATGAGCAGTTCTTC.

With respect to this clone: In the same sample, other DNA sequences code for this CDR3. This chain links TRBV6-5 with TRBJ1-5; D is possibly TRBD1 (6 bases). CDR1 is MNHEY and CDR2 is SVGAGI in the germline V gene. The CDR3 consists of 13 residues. The V end was cut by 5 bases, the J end by 2 bases, with 7 bases between. CDR3: CASSPGGNQPQHF. For the CDR3, the DNA is TGTGCCAGCAGTCCAGGGGGCAATCAGCCCCAGCATTTT.

This chain uses TRBV6-1 with TRBJ2-3, with TRBD1 as a possible D gene (5 bases). CDR3 size: 15 residues. Germline CDR1 MNHNS, CDR2 SASEGT. V lost 6 bases, J lost 6 bases, and 19 bases lay in between. The CDR3 region is CASSLFQGDADTQYF. The CDR3 DNA reads as TGTGCCAGCAGCCTGTTTCAGGGTGACGCCGATACGCAGTATTTT.

The genes are TRBV28 and TRBJ1-6; TRBD1 matches 9 bases. V trimming: 5 bases; J trimming: 8 bases; junction bases outside the gene matches: 1. Germline V lookup: CDR1 MDHEN, CDR2 SYDVKM. The CDR3 has 13 amino acids. CDR3 nucleotide sequence: TGTGCCAGCAGTGGGACAGGGTATTCACCCCTCCACTTT. This translates into CASSGTGYSPLHF.